Listed below are T cell receptor beta chains from one sample, sequenced in a study of Ad26.COV2.S vaccination and SARS-CoV-2 variants. Sequencing was performed with immunoSEQ multiplex PCR; in TCRdb, only in-frame clones are kept and a portion is missing. The data hold about 330,000 clones, with about nine tenths observed a single time. The specimen was peripheral blood, collected in a trial of Ad26.COV2.S vaccine versus placebo. These receptors all come from a person aged 18-60 years who received the Ad26.COV2.S COVID-19 vaccine or a placebo. CDR3s include the opening cysteine and the closing phenylalanine or tryptophan. The order of the fields is clone size, J gene, V gene, CDR3 protein. Part of the rows lack a size; the others show once, few, many or a class for expanded clones.

clone size: -
J gene: TRBJ2-2
V gene: TRBV6-5
CDR3 protein: CASSTGGPGTGELFF

clone size: -
J gene: TRBJ2-1
V gene: TRBV4-3
CDR3 protein: CASSQGGRAPTYNEQFF

clone size: once
J gene: TRBJ2-1
V gene: TRBV11-3
CDR3 protein: CASSLRGPSSYNEQFF

clone size: -
J gene: TRBJ2-1
V gene: TRBV7-9
CDR3 protein: CASSPPTQPYNEQFF

clone size: few
J gene: TRBJ2-3
V gene: TRBV6-4
CDR3 protein: CASSDVGFPDTQYF

clone size: -
J gene: TRBJ2-7
V gene: TRBV5-1
CDR3 protein: CASRGTGYEQYF

clone size: -
J gene: TRBJ1-2
V gene: TRBV7-9
CDR3 protein: CASSLRGTGEGYTF

clone size: -
J gene: TRBJ2-5
V gene: TRBV5-4
CDR3 protein: CASSLPAERETQYF

clone size: -
J gene: TRBJ1-1
V gene: TRBV7-6
CDR3 protein: CASSPNDRMNTEAFF

clone size: once
J gene: TRBJ2-5
V gene: TRBV7-2
CDR3 protein: CASSLTRAQETQYF

clone size: few
J gene: TRBJ1-5
V gene: TRBV4-3
CDR3 protein: CASSQAGSSQPQHF

clone size: -
J gene: TRBJ1-1
V gene: TRBV7-9
CDR3 protein: CASSPNTGVNTEAFF

clone size: -
J gene: TRBJ2-2
V gene: TRBV5-6
CDR3 protein: CASSLQTTGELFF

clone size: -
J gene: TRBJ2-1
V gene: TRBV30
CDR3 protein: CAWSGSGNEQFF

clone size: -
J gene: TRBJ1-3
V gene: TRBV10-3
CDR3 protein: CAISESRASGNTIYF

clone size: -
J gene: TRBJ1-5
V gene: TRBV27
CDR3 protein: CASSLRGTGQPQHF

clone size: -
J gene: TRBJ1-1
V gene: TRBV25-1
CDR3 protein: CATQGASNTEAFF